This T cell receptor beta chain originates from a study of T cell responses to AZD1222 COVID-19 vaccine. Findings and caveats of the study: Samples come after the peak T cell response, not at day 14. Donors, mostly white British, included more females; clonal diversity was possibly underestimated. Baseline serostatus was positive in only 5 to 7 AZD1222 recipients.

Comments on this clone: Its antigen is unknown.

The CDR3 is made up of 16 amino acids. The V and J ends lost 4 bases and 0 bases respectively, with 12 bases between them. Germline V CDR1 and CDR2: KGHDR, SFDVKD. Assay: immunoSEQ multiplex PCR; the TCRdb copy retains only in-frame clones and omits some. Here the sample spans roughly 97,000 clones, over 90% being singletons. The sample consisted of peripheral blood, taken on day 0 of AZD1222 vaccination. The chain links TRBV24-1 to TRBJ1-5, with a weak D call TRBD1 (6 bases). The sequence was collected from an adult in good health. The CDR3 region is CATSENTGYSNQPQHF. The CDR3 region has the DNA TGTGCCACCAGTGAAAATACAGGGTATAGCAATCAGCCCCAGCATTTT.